These 14 T cell receptor beta chains share one sample of origin, sequenced in a study of blood T cell repertoires in COVID-19. Libraries were prepared by immunoSEQ multiplex PCR; TCRdb keeps only in-frame clonotypes and omits some of them. Of more than 200,000 clones listed, about nine tenths are singletons. Sample: PBMCs or T cells enriched from blood (not recorded which). These TCRs come from a man aged 30 to 39 in a cohort exposed to, infected with or recovered from COVID-19 (not recorded which).

This chain joins TRBV4-2 and TRBJ1-6; 9 positions match TRBD1. The CDR3 has 16 amino acids. The junction had 5 bases not matched to a gene; V was cut back by 1 base and J by 7 bases. In germline, CDR1 is LGHNA, CDR2 YNFKEQ. CDR3: CASSQVGQGLNSPLHF. The CDR3 DNA follows: TGTGCCAGCAGCCAAGTAGGACAGGGGCTGAATTCACCCCTCCACTTT.

This clone was picked up one time. The chain is built from TRBV9 and TRBJ2-6; 9 nucleotides agree with TRBD1. J lost 2 bases, V lost 6 bases, and 6 bases had no gene match. The CDR3 has 16 residues. CDR1 and CDR2 (germline): SGDLS, YYNGEE. In nucleotides, the CDR3 is TGTGCCAGCAACTTGGACAGGGGTACTGGGGCCAACGTCCTGACTTTC. Translation gives CASNLDRGTGANVLTF.

The chain is built from TRBV10-3 and TRBJ2-1, with D possibly TRBD2 on 6 matching bases. The V end lost 3 bases, the J end lost 2 bases, and 8 bases lay between the germline ends. The CDR3 spans 14 residues. Germline V gives CDR1 ENHRY, CDR2 SYGVKD. The CDR3 DNA reads as TGTGCCATCAGTGATGGACTAACCTACAATGAGCAGTTCTTC. It translates to CAISDGLTYNEQFF.

The genes are TRBV28 and TRBJ1-5, with D hard to call. The ends were cut back, 4 bases at V and 4 bases at J, with 14 bases in the middle. This CDR3 has 15 residues. Germline assignment: CDR1 MDHEN and CDR2 SYDVKM. The CDR3 here is CASSYFPGRNQPQHF. CDR3 sequence (DNA): TGTGCCAGCAGTTACTTTCCGGGGAGAAATCAGCCCCAGCATTTT.

This chain uses TRBV5-1 with TRBJ1-5, with D hard to call. V was clipped by 5 bases and J by 7 bases, with 13 bases between them. CDR3 length equals 13 residues. Germline V gene data show CDR1 as SGHRS and CDR2 as YFSETQ. The CDR3 sequence is CASSWEPGQPQHF. CDR3 coding DNA: TGCGCCAGCAGTTGGGAGCCCGGACAGCCCCAGCATTTT.

The count of this clone is one. The V gene is TRBV2, the J gene TRBJ2-2; 16 nucleotides line up with TRBD2. The CDR3 runs 17 residues. Germline loops: CDR1 SNHLY, CDR2 FYNNEI. Unmatched junction bases numbered 5, after V lost 6 bases and J lost 4 bases. The CDR3 protein is CASSGTSGRALTGELFF. The DNA for the CDR3 is TGTGCCAGCAGCGGGACTAGCGGGAGGGCCCTCACCGGGGAGCTGTTTTTT.

The V and J genes are TRBV5-4 and TRBJ2-1, with 8 bases identical to TRBD2. The V and J ends lost 5 bases and 0 bases, in that order; junction bases with no gene match: 1. The CDR3 contains 14 residues. The germline V gene has CDR1 SGHNT and CDR2 YYREEE (reference sequence). The CDR3 coding sequence is TGTGCCAGCAGTGGGACTAGCTCCTACAATGAGCAGTTCTTC. Translating it yields CASSGTSSYNEQFF.

The chain recombines TRBV4-2 with TRBJ2-1, with TRBD2 identical over 9 bases. This CDR3 has 14 residues. V was clipped by 3 bases and J by 5 bases; unmatched bases: 2. CDR1 LGHNA and CDR2 YNFKEQ come from the germline V gene. The CDR3 loop is CASSQSGRNNEQFF. The CDR3 bases are TGTGCCAGCAGCCAGAGCGGGAGGAACAATGAGCAGTTCTTC.

The rearrangement joins TRBV9 to TRBJ1-2; D is possibly TRBD1 (6 bases). Germline values: CDR1 SGDLS, CDR2 YYNGEE. This CDR3 has 15 residues. The germline V and J ends were trimmed by 1 base and 0 bases, with 10 bases remaining between them. CDR3 bases: TGTGCCAGCAGCGTAATTGAGGGGGCTAACTATGGCTACACCTTC. Amino acids: CASSVIEGANYGYTF.

J is TRBJ1-4 and V is TRBV6-5; D is uncertain. Deletions cut 2 bases from V and 7 bases from J, with 11 bases between. This CDR3 contains 14 residues. From germline, CDR1 is MNHEY and CDR2 SVGAGI. The chain's CDR3 is CASSYGQASEKLFF. Written as DNA, the CDR3 is TGTGCCAGCAGTTACGGGCAGGCCTCTGAAAAACTGTTTTTT.

This sequence joins TRBV6-4 and TRBJ1-2; 8 bases fit TRBD1. Per the germline V gene, CDR1 is MRHNA and CDR2 is SNTAGT. CDR3 length: 14 amino acids. V was clipped by 3 bases and J by 7 bases; unmatched bases: 7. The CDR3: CASSESQGAAGYTF. The CDR3 nucleotides are TGTGCCAGCAGTGAATCTCAGGGGGCCGCTGGCTACACCTTC.

The chain recombines TRBV2 with TRBJ2-2, with D perhaps matching TRBD1 (6 bases). This CDR3 contains 14 residues. The germline V gene encodes CDR1 SNHLY and CDR2 FYNNEI. The V gene lost 7 bases and the J gene lost 0 bases, with 9 bases spanning the gap. The CDR3 here is CASIGQTNTGELFF. The CDR3 DNA sequence: TGTGCCAGCATAGGACAGACGAACACCGGGGAGCTGTTTTTT.

The chain recombines TRBV11-2 with TRBJ2-1; TRBD2 matches 8 bases. In germline, CDR1 is SGHAT, CDR2 FQNNGV. This CDR3 spans 15 amino acids. V lost 5 bases and J lost 0; bases outside the gene matches: 3. CDR3 loop: CASSPGTSSYNEQFF. The DNA of the CDR3 is TGTGCCAGCAGCCCCGGGACTAGCTCCTACAATGAGCAGTTCTTC.

V is TRBV19 and J is TRBJ2-5; the D is unclear. The CDR3 runs 14 residues. Germline CDR1 and CDR2: LNHDA and SQIVND (reference sequence). Between the trimmed V and J ends, which lost 3 bases and 0 bases, there was a span of 8 bases. CDR3 amino acids: CASSIKLNQETQYF. CDR3 in DNA: TGTGCCAGTAGTATCAAGCTGAACCAAGAGACCCAGTACTTC.